A single sample gave rise to the 32 T cell receptor beta chains below, sequenced in a study of post-analysis software for immune sequencing data. Study-level findings and limits: Roughly five TRBV segments occurring more often in patients than controls included TRBV5-6, TRBV5-1 and TRBV20-1.

Their cognate antigens are unknown. Presence of unique molecular identifiers characterized the TCR beta cDNA libraries. Using its own MiXCR run on the PCR reads, TCRdb lists one record per CDR3 protein. This sample yields about 540,000 distinct CDR3 sequences, of which under 40% are seen a single time; about 5.6% belongs to the top ten. The sequenced sample consisted of blood. The receptors were sampled from a girl aged 2 to 17 with multiple sclerosis.

The chain joins TRBV6-1 to TRBJ2-3; 8 bases are shared with TRBD1. CDR3 length equals 13 residues. After removal of 6 bases from V and 6 bases from J, the junction contained 5 bases not matched to a gene. Per germline, CDR1 MNHNS and CDR2 SASEGT. The CDR3 region is CASRRTGMDTQYF. The CDR3 nucleotides are TGTGCCAGCAGGCGGACAGGGATGGATACGCAGTATTTT.

This clonotype was seen only a few times. The V gene is TRBV3-1, the J gene TRBJ2-5, with D possibly being TRBD2 (7 bases). The ends were cut back, 4 bases at V and 1 base at J, with 10 bases in the middle. The germline gives CDR1 LGHDT, CDR2 YNNKEL (reference sequence). This CDR3 has 14 residues. The CDR3 bases are TGTGCCAGCAGCCCCGGGGGGCTCCAAGAGACCCAGTACTTC. Encoded protein: CASSPGGLQETQYF.

This clonotype has just a few counts. The rearrangement links TRBV7-9 to TRBJ2-5; D not certain. There are 15 residues in the CDR3. Trimming removed 5 bases at V and 5 bases at J, with 18 bases between. Germline assignment: CDR1 SEHNR and CDR2 FQNEAQ (reference sequence). The CDR3 here is CASSPPTRSGETQYF. In nucleotides, the CDR3 is TGTGCCAGCAGCCCTCCTACGAGGTCCGGGGAGACCCAGTACTTC. Full variable domain (remainder filled in from reference TRBV7-9 and TRBJ2-5): DTGVSQNPRHKITKRGQNVTFRCDPISEHNRLYWYRQTLGQGPEFLTYFQNEAQLEKSRLLSDRFSAERPKGSFSTLEIQRTEQGDSAMYLCASSPPTRSGETQYFGPGTRLLVL.

This clonotype was seen a handful of times. This CDR3 reads CASSRAGTGYAYEQYF. In nucleotides, the CDR3 is TGCGCCAGCAGCCGCGCCGGGACAGGGTATGCGTACGAGCAGTACTTC. V usage is TRBV4-1 and J usage is TRBJ2-5; 9 nucleotides match TRBD1. TRBJ2-7 explains the end of the DNA better; the J call may be wrong. This CDR3 comprises 16 residues. Germline V gives CDR1 MGHRA, CDR2 YSYEKL.

CDR3 coding DNA: TGTGCCAGCAGTCAATCTGGACGGCGATACGAGCAGTACTTC. Encoded protein: CASSQSGRRYEQYF. This chain joins TRBV25-1 and TRBJ2-7; D call uncertain. Per germline, CDR1 MGHDK and CDR2 SYGVNS. The CDR3 consists of 14 residues. Trimming shortened V by 5 bases and J by 4 bases, and 15 bases separated the two germline ends.

Comments on this clonotype: The junction and the germline gene differ at one end; a read error may be behind it. V usage is TRBV18 and J usage is TRBJ2-6; D gene uncertain. Per the germline V gene, CDR1 is KGHSH and CDR2 is LQKENI. This CDR3 is 17 amino acids long. The CDR3 nucleotides read TGTGTCAGCTCACGAAGAGGACGGAGCTCTGGGGCCAACGTCCTGACTTTC. This codes for CVSSRRGRSSGANVLTF. Filled out from reference TRBV18 and TRBJ2-6, the complete variable domain reads NAGVMQNPRHLVRRRGQEARLRCSPMKGHSHVYWYRQLPEEGLKFMVYLQKENIIDESGMPKERFSAEFPKEGPSILRIQQVVRGDSAAYFCVSSRRGRSSGANVLTFGAGSRLTVL.

The V gene is TRBV13, the J gene TRBJ2-3; 8 positions agree with TRBD1. Trimming removed 5 bases from V and 10 bases from J; junction bases left unmatched: 8. Germline V gene data show CDR1 as PRHDT and CDR2 as FYEKMQ (reference sequence). CDR3 length equals 13 residues. The CDR3 coding sequence is TGTGCCAGCAGCCCAGTCAACAGGGGGTCGCAGTATTTT. Translating gives CASSPVNRGSQYF.

Comment on this clonotype: At one boundary the junction diverges from the germline segment, which might be a read error. This chain uses TRBV5-1 with TRBJ2-6; D ambiguous. The CDR3 totals 16 residues. Germline V gene lookup returns CDR1 SGHRS and CDR2 YFSETQ. The CDR3 is CVSSFPDLSGANVLTF. DNA of the CDR3: TGCGTCAGCAGCTTCCCGGACCTCTCTGGGGCCAACGTCCTGACTTTC.

This clonotype was found a few times. The chain is built from TRBV20-1 and TRBJ2-5, with 9 bases lining up with TRBD2. J gave up 5 bases and V 3 bases, and 4 bases lay outside the gene matches. The CDR3 sequence is 13 residues long. Germline CDR1 and CDR2: DFQATT and SNEGSKA (reference sequence). CDR3 sequence: CSASRTSGETQYF. The CDR3 DNA reads TGCAGTGCTAGCCGAACTAGCGGGGAGACCCAGTACTTC.

The V call is TRBV12-3 or TRBV12-4, the J call TRBJ2-5; TRBD2 matches at 12 bases. The CDR3 has 16 residues. After removal of 0 bases from V and 4 bases from J, the junction contained 3 bases not matched to a gene. The CDR3 here is CASSLALAGGSETQYF. CDR3 sequence (DNA): TGTGCCAGCAGTTTAGCACTAGCGGGGGGCTCAGAGACCCAGTACTTC.

J is TRBJ1-4 and V is TRBV9; D is undetermined. The CDR3 spans 14 residues. V shed 0 bases and J shed 4 bases, with 7 bases lying between them. Germline V lookup: CDR1 SGDLS, CDR2 YYNGEE. This CDR3 is CASSVGVINEKLFF. The CDR3 nucleotides read TGTGCCAGCAGCGTAGGGGTGATTAATGAAAAACTGTTTTTT.

Worth noting for this clonotype: Relative to the germline gene, one junction end is altered; a read error may explain this. This chain links TRBV11-2 with TRBJ2-1; unclear D gene. The CDR3 totals 12 residues. Per the germline V gene, CDR1 is SGHAT and CDR2 is FQNNGV. The DNA for the CDR3 is TGTGCCAGCACCTTAGGTACGGACGAGCAGTTCTTC. This sequence encodes CASTLGTDEQFF.

The chain uses TRBV2 and TRBJ2-3; no definite D call. Germline loops: CDR1 SNHLY, CDR2 FYNNEI. The CDR3 consists of 15 residues. The V end lost 4 bases, the J end lost 0 bases, and 11 bases lay between the germline ends. CDR3: CASSVDGASTDTQYF. The CDR3 DNA reads TGTGCCAGCAGTGTTGACGGAGCTAGCACAGATACGCAGTATTTT.

The chain links TRBV9 to TRBJ1-1; D is undetermined. V was shortened by 6 bases and J by 1 base, with 13 bases between the two germline ends. The CDR3 is 14 residues long. Germline V lookup: CDR1 SGDLS, CDR2 YYNGEE. Here the CDR3 DNA reads TGTGCCAGCAACCTCTTGTCCACGAACACTGAAGCTTTCTTT. Protein sequence: CASNLLSTNTEAFF.

The V gene is TRBV2, the J gene TRBJ2-3, with TRBD2 matching over 8 bases. V gave up 11 bases and J gave up 0 bases; unmatched junction bases: 10. The CDR3 runs to 15 residues. Germline V gives CDR1 SNHLY, CDR2 FYNNEI. The DNA for the CDR3 is TGTGCCGGCATCCTAGGCGGGAGGAGCACAGATACGCAGTATTTT. Its protein is CAGILGGRSTDTQYF.

This clonotype was seen a handful of times. This chain connects TRBV4-1 to TRBJ1-5; D gene uncertain. This CDR3 has 15 residues. Deletions cut 2 bases from V and 7 bases from J, with 15 bases between. CDR1 and CDR2 from the germline V gene are MGHRA and YSYEKL. The CDR3, as DNA: TGCGCCAGCAGCCAATTGGACGGATTCGCCCAGCCCCAGCATTTT. It translates to CASSQLDGFAQPQHF.

The rearrangement joins TRBV2 to TRBJ2-5; 11 nucleotides agree with TRBD1. Trimming took 2 bases from V and 1 from J; bases not matched to a gene: 3. CDR1 is SNHLY, CDR2 FYNNEI, per germline. This CDR3 comprises 16 residues. The CDR3 loop is CASSERTGGVQETQYF. The CDR3 bases are TGTGCCAGCAGTGAACGGACAGGGGGCGTCCAAGAGACCCAGTACTTC.

The genes are TRBV5-1 and TRBJ2-2; D is uncertain. The CDR3 totals 13 residues. Per the germline V gene, CDR1 is SGHRS and CDR2 is YFSETQ. With 0 bases removed from V and 7 bases from J, the gap between germline ends came to 7 bases. CDR3 sequence (DNA): TGCGCCAGCAGCTTGGCAGCGAGCGGGGAGCTGTTTTTT. This encodes CASSLAASGELFF.

A note on this clonotype: A read error may produce the germline difference seen at one junction end. The V and J genes are TRBV9 and TRBJ2-5; 9 bases are a match to TRBD2. This CDR3 region has 13 residues. Germline CDR1 is SGDLS and CDR2 is YYNGEE. DNA of the CDR3: TGTGCCAACAGCGGCAGTAGCGGGGGTGAGCAGTACTTC. Protein: CANSGSSGGEQYF.

This clonotype was detected many times. V usage is TRBV6-2 or TRBV6-3 and J usage is TRBJ2-3; no firm D call. The CDR3 is made up of 15 amino acids. V shed 5 bases and J shed 9 bases, with 21 bases lying between them. The germline CDR1 and CDR2 sequences are MNHEY and SVGEGT. This chain's CDR3 is CASSPVTPSHFTQYF. CDR3 nucleotides: TGTGCCAGCAGTCCGGTGACCCCATCTCATTTCACGCAGTATTTT.

This chain joins TRBV20-1 and TRBJ2-1; tentative D call: TRBD2 (7 bases). Deletions cut 5 bases from V and 8 bases from J, with 19 bases between. Germline assignment: CDR1 DFQATT and CDR2 SNEGSKA (reference sequence). CDR3 length equals 14 residues. The CDR3 spells CSASQGRGFDEQFF. CDR3 in DNA: TGCAGTGCTTCACAAGGGAGGGGGTTCGATGAGCAGTTCTTC.

This chain joins TRBV6-1 and TRBJ1-1; no definite D call. Germline assignment: CDR1 MNHNS and CDR2 SASEGT. CDR3 length: 14 amino acids. The ends were cut back, 8 bases at V and 4 bases at J, with 17 bases in the middle. The CDR3 here is CASPEEGESTEAFF. The CDR3 DNA reads TGTGCCAGCCCCGAGGAGGGCGAGAGCACTGAAGCTTTCTTT.

V gene TRBV10-3 combines with J gene TRBJ2-7; tentative D call: TRBD2 (6 bases). From germline, CDR1 is ENHRY and CDR2 SYGVKD. CDR3 size: 13 residues. V gave up 10 bases and J gave up 4 bases, with 17 bases separating them. The DNA of the CDR3 is TGTGCCACAGCGCGGGGCGACCCGTACGAGCAGTACTTC. It specifies CATARGDPYEQYF.

This clonotype was seen a handful of times. The rearrangement links TRBV4-2 to TRBJ1-5; D is undetermined. The V end lost 3 bases, the J end lost 3 bases, and 6 bases lay between the germline ends. Germline assignment: CDR1 LGHNA and CDR2 YNFKEQ. CDR3 size: 13 residues. CDR3: CASSQADNQPQHF. The CDR3 region has the DNA TGTGCCAGCAGCCAGGCAGACAATCAGCCCCAGCATTTT.

The chain combines TRBV11-1 with TRBJ2-5; D is possibly TRBD1 (5 bases). Between the trimmed V and J ends, which lost 6 bases and 2 bases, there was a span of 19 bases. This CDR3 spans 16 amino acids. Germline assignment: CDR1 SGHAT and CDR2 FQDESV (reference sequence). The CDR3 is CASSLNAYDRQETQYF. The DNA for the CDR3 is TGTGCCAGCAGTTTGAACGCCTATGACAGACAAGAGACCCAGTACTTC.

In this sample, this clonotype turned up a few times. The chain is built from TRBV4-2 and TRBJ1-2; 10 positions agree with TRBD1. Germline-derived CDR1 and CDR2 are LGHNA and YNFKEQ. V shed 3 bases, J shed 6 bases, and the junction held 7 bases outside the gene matches. CDR3 size: 15 residues. CDR3 amino acids: CASSHPGQGIDGYTF. The CDR3 DNA reads TGTGCCAGCAGCCACCCGGGACAGGGGATTGATGGCTACACCTTC.

This clonotype came up a few times. The rearrangement joins TRBV12-3 or TRBV12-4 to TRBJ1-2; 9 bases agree with TRBD1. J lost 7 bases, V lost 4 bases, and 4 bases had no gene match. The CDR3 consists of 13 residues. As DNA, the CDR3 is TGTGCCAGCAGTTACAGGGGGCTGGGTGGCTACACCTTC. Translating gives CASSYRGLGGYTF.

V and J are TRBV10-2 and TRBJ2-2; 9 bases match TRBD1. J gave up 2 bases and V 5 bases, and 3 bases lay outside the gene matches. The CDR3 totals 15 residues. Per germline, CDR1 WSHSY and CDR2 SAAADI. In nucleotides, the CDR3 is TGCGCCAGCAGTTACAGGGGGCGCAACACCGGGGAGCTGTTTTTT. Its protein is CASSYRGRNTGELFF.

This chain links TRBV25-1 with TRBJ1-5, with 8 positions matching TRBD1. J gave up 7 bases and V 4 bases, and 9 bases lay outside the gene matches. The CDR3 runs 15 residues. The V gene's germline CDR1 is MGHDK and CDR2 SYGVNS. CDR3 sequence (DNA): TGTGCCAGCAGTGGCGCAGGACAGGGCGACCAGCCCCAGCATTTT. Translated: CASSGAGQGDQPQHF.

The V gene is TRBV5-1, the J gene TRBJ2-6; D is unclear. CDR1 and CDR2 from the germline V gene are SGHRS and YFSETQ. The CDR3 covers 13 residues. V shed 5 bases and J shed 1 base, with 4 bases lying between them. CDR3 sequence (DNA): TGCGCCAGCAGGGAGTCTGGGGCCAACGTCCTGACTTTC. This codes for CASRESGANVLTF.

The chain has TRBV6-1 and TRBJ2-4, with a weak D call TRBD1 (6 bases). With the DNA end fitting TRBJ2-7 better, the J assignment may be wrong. This CDR3 has 16 residues. From germline, CDR1 is MNHNS and CDR2 SASEGT. The CDR3 bases are TGTGCCAGCAGTGCGGGCCTTTGGACAGCAGGCTACGAGCAGTACTTC. Protein: CASSAGLWTAGYEQYF.

V is TRBV27 and J is TRBJ1-2; 7 bases fit TRBD1. With V trimmed by 2 bases and J by 7 bases, 10 bases remained unmatched. Looked up from germline, CDR1 is MNHEY and CDR2 is SMNVEV (reference sequence). The CDR3 totals 15 residues. The CDR3 sequence is CASSLRQGEFCGYTF. The CDR3 DNA reads as TGTGCCAGCAGTTTAAGACAGGGCGAGTTCTGTGGCTACACCTTC.